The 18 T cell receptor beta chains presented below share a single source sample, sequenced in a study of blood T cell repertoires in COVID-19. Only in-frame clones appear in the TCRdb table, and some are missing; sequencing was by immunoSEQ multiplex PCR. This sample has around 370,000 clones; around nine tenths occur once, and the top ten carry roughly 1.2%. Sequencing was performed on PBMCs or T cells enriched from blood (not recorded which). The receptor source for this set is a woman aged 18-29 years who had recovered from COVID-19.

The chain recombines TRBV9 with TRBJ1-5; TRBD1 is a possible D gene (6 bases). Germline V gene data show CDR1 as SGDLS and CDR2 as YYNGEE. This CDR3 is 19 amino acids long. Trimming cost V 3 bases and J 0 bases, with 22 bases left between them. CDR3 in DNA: TGTGCCAGCAGCGCCGGTCCGGGGGGCGGTGGGTATAGCAATCAGCCCCAGCATTTT. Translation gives CASSAGPGGGGYSNQPQHF.

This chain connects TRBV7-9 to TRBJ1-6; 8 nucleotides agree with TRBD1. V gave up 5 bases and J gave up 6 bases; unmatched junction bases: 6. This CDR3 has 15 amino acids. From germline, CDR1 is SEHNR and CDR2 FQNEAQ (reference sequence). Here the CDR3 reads CASSTGQGTNSPLHF. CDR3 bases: TGTGCCAGCAGCACAGGACAGGGAACTAATTCACCCCTCCACTTT.

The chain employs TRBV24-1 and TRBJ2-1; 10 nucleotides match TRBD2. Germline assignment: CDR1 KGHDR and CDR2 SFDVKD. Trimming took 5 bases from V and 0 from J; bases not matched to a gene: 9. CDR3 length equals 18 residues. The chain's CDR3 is CATSASSGGPLSYNEQFF. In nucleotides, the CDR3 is TGTGCCACCAGTGCGAGTAGCGGGGGGCCCCTCTCCTACAATGAGCAGTTCTTC.

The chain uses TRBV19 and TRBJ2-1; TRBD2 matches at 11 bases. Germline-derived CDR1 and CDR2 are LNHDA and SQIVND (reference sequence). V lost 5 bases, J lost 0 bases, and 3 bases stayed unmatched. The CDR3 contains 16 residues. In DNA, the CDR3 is TGTGCCAGTAGTTCCACTAGCGGGAGCTCCTACAATGAGCAGTTCTTC. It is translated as CASSSTSGSSYNEQFF.

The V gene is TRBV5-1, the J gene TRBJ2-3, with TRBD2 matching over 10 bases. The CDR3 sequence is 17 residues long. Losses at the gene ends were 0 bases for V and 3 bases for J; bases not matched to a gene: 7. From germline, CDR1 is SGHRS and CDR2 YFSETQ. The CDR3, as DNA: TGCGCCAGCAGCTTGGGTTGGGGGACTAGCGAAACAGATACGCAGTATTTT. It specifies CASSLGWGTSETDTQYF. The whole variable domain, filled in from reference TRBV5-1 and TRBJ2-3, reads KAGVTQTPRYLIKTRGQQVTLSCSPISGHRSVSWYQQTPGQGLQFLFEYFSETQRNKGNFPGRFSGRQFSNSRSEMNVSTLELGDSALYLCASSLGWGTSETDTQYFGPGTRLTVL.

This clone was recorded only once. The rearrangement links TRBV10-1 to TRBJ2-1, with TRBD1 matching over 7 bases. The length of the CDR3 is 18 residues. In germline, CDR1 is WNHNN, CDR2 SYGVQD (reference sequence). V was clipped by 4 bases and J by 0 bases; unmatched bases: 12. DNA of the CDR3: TGCGCCAGCAGTGGCCTCGGGACAGCAGCTCACTCCTACAATGAGCAGTTCTTC. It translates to CASSGLGTAAHSYNEQFF.

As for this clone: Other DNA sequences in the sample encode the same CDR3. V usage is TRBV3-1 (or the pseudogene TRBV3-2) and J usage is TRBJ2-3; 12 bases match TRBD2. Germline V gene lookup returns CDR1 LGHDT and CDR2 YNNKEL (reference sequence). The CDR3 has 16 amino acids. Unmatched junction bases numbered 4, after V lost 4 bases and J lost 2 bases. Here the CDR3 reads CASSLGLAGTTDTQYF. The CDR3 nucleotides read TGTGCCAGCAGCCTAGGACTAGCGGGGACCACAGATACGCAGTATTTT.

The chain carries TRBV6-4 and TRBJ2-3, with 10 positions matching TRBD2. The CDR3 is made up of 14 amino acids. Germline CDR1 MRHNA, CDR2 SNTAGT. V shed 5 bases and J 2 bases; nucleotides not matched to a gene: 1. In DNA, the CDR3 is TGTGCCAGCAGTAGCGGGGGGGCCACAGATACGCAGTATTTT. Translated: CASSSGGATDTQYF.

The CDR3 nucleotides read TGTGCCAACCCCCGGGAGACAAGTAGGATACCCCTCCACTTT. This codes for CANPRETSRIPLHF. V usage is TRBV25-1 and J usage is TRBJ1-6; D remains ambiguous. V lost 10 bases and J 12 bases, leaving 22 bases between the germline ends. The CDR3 covers 14 residues. Germline assignment: CDR1 MGHDK and CDR2 SYGVNS.

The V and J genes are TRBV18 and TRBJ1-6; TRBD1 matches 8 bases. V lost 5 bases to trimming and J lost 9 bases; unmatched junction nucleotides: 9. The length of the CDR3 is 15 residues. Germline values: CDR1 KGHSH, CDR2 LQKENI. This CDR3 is CASSEAGGEVSPLHF. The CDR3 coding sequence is TGTGCCAGCTCAGAAGCAGGGGGCGAGGTTTCACCCCTCCACTTT.

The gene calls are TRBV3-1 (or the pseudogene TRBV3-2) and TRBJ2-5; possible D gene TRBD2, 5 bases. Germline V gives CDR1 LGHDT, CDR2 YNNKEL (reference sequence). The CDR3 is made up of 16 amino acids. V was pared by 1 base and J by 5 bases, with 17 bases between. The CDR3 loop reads CASSQGNGPAGETQYF. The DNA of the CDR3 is TGTGCCAGCAGCCAAGGGAACGGTCCGGCGGGCGAGACCCAGTACTTC.

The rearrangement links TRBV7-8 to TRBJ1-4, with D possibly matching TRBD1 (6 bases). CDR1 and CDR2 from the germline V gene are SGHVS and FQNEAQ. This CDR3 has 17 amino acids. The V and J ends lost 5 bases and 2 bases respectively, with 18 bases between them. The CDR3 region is CASSPEGGTRTNEKLFF. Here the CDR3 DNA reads TGTGCCAGCAGCCCAGAAGGGGGAACCAGGACTAATGAAAAACTGTTTTTT.

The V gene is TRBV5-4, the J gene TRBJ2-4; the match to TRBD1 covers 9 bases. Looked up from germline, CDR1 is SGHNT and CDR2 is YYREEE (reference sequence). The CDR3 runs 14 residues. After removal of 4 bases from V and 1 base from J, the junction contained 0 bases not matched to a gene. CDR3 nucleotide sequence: TGTGCCAGCAGCGACAGGGGGGCCAAAAACATTCAGTACTTC. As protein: CASSDRGAKNIQYF.

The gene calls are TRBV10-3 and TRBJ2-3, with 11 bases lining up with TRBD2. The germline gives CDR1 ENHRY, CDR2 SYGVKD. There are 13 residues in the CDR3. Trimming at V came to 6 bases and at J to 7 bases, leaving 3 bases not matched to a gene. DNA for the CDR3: TGTGCCATCAGCTCTAGCGGGGGGCATACGCAGTATTTT. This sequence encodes CAISSSGGHTQYF.

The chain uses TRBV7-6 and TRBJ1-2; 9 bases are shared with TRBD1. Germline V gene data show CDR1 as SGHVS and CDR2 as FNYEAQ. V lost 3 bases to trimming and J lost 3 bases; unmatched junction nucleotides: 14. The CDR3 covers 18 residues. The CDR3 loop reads CASSFAEDGQGRDYGYTF. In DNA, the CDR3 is TGTGCCAGCAGCTTTGCAGAAGATGGACAGGGGCGGGACTATGGCTACACCTTC.

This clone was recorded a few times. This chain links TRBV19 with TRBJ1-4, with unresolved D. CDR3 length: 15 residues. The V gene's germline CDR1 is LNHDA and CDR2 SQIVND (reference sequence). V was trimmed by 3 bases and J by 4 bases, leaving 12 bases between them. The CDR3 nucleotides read TGTGCCAGTAGTATCGTGGCGGAACTTAATGAAAAACTGTTTTTT. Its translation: CASSIVAELNEKLFF.

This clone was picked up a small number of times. The CDR3 loop reads CASSQGREAAYNEQFF. The CDR3 DNA is TGCGCCAGCAGCCAAGGGCGGGAAGCGGCCTACAATGAGCAGTTCTTC. V gene TRBV4-1 combines with J gene TRBJ2-1, with a weak D call TRBD2 (6 bases). The CDR3 sequence is 16 residues long. CDR1 and CDR2 (germline): MGHRA, YSYEKL. The germline V and J ends were trimmed by 1 base and 2 bases, with 12 bases remaining between them.

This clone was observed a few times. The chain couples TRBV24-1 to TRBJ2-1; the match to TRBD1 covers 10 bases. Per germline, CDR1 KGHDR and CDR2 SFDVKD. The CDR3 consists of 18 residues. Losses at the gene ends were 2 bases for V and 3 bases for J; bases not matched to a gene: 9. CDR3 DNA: TGTGCCACCAGTGATTCTTCCGGGACAGGGGTTTTCTACAATGAGCAGTTCTTC. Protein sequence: CATSDSSGTGVFYNEQFF.